This entry concerns a single T cell receptor beta chain. Its antigen is currently unknown. Germline V CDR1 and CDR2: SQVTM, ANQGSEA. The CDR3 is made up of 15 amino acids. The ends were cut back, 7 bases at V and 6 bases at J, with 23 bases in the middle. This sample is drawn from a study of shared clonotypes between healthy human individuals. Study-level findings and limits: With a handful of donors compared, approximately 5.5% of naive CD4 clonotypes were shared.

It was CD45RO-negative cells, positively selected for CCR7, that made up naive CD8 cells, with terminally differentiated effector memory CD45RA+ cells excluded. Generated by immunoSEQ multiplex PCR, the TCRdb table keeps only in-frame clones and is missing some. The data hold about 2.1 million clones, with roughly 91% observed a single time. Sequenced material: naive CD8+ T cells from PBMCs. This receptor was taken from a man aged 18 to 30 in good health. Some clones in this sample may be carry-over from other donors' samples. The chain carries TRBV29-1 and TRBJ2-3; D uncertain. In nucleotides, the CDR3 is TGCAGCGCCGAGCGACCGCAGGACGTTAGCGATACGCAGTATTTT. This translates into CSAERPQDVSDTQYF.